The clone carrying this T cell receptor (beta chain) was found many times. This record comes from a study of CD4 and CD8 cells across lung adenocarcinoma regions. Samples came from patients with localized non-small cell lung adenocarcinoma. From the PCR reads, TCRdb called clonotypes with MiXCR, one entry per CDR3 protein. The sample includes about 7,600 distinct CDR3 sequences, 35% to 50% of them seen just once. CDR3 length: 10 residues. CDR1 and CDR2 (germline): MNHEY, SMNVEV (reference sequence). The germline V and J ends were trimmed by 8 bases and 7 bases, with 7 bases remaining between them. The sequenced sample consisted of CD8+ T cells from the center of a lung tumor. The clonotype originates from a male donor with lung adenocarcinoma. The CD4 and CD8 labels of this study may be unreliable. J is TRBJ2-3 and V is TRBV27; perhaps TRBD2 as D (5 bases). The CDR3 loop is CASRGNTQYF. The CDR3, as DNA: TGTGCCAGCCGGGGAAATACGCAGTATTTT.